The source of this T cell receptor (beta chain) is a study of tissue T cells after allogeneic stem cell transplantation. On this clone itself: Gene names refer to mouse genes. Read coverage stops 1 residue before the CDR3 terminus; the germline J gene supplies the remainder.

V lost 3 bases to trimming and J lost 7 bases; unmatched junction nucleotides: 4. Germline values: CDR1 LGHNA, CDR2 YNLKQL (reference sequence). The CDR3 runs 13 residues. Some clones are missing from TCRdb's copy, which holds only in-frame ones; the method was immunoSEQ multiplex PCR. The sample yields about 50,000 clones, about 73% seen once. V and J are TRBV5 and TRBJ2-7, with TRBD1 matching 9 bases. The clonotype comes from a pool of C57BL/6 mice in good health. Sequenced input: sorted cells pooled from one or two spleens. The sequenced part of the CDR3 DNA is TGTGCCAGCAGCCACTACAGGGGGCGCGAACAGTAC. Amino acids: CASSHYRGREQY. The complete CDR3 sequence is CASSHYRGREQYF.